The 21 T cell receptor beta chains below all came from one sample that was sequenced in a study of beta chain features in type 1 diabetes. Points from the study as a whole: In all four CD4+ subsets, TCRB CDR3 length was significantly, moderately reduced in type 1 diabetes.

All of the isolated RNA was reverse transcribed, so expressed TCRB transcripts were sequenced. Generated by immunoSEQ multiplex PCR, the TCRdb table keeps only in-frame clones and is missing some. The repertoire holds about 160,000 clones, with about 63% as singletons. Their cognate antigens are unknown. The specimen sequenced was naive CD4+ T cells from blood. The receptors come from a man aged 30 to 45 with type 1 diabetes.

The CDR3 DNA reads as TGTGCCAGCAGCGCTGCGGGGGGGCCACGGGAGACCCAGTACTTC. This encodes CASSAAGGPRETQYF. The chain has TRBV9 and TRBJ2-5, with 9 bases identical to TRBD2. Germline V gives CDR1 SGDLS, CDR2 YYNGEE. The CDR3 is 15 residues long. Trimming took 3 bases from V and 5 from J; bases not matched to a gene: 8.

V is TRBV5-1 and J is TRBJ2-7, with TRBD2 as a possible D gene (5 bases). This CDR3 comprises 15 residues. Germline-derived CDR1 and CDR2 are SGHRS and YFSETQ. The V end lost 2 bases, the J end lost 4 bases, and 16 bases lay between the germline ends. The CDR3 nucleotides read TGCGCCAGCAGCTTTTTAGTCGGGGTAGAATACGAGCAGTACTTC. Amino acid sequence: CASSFLVGVEYEQYF.

This clone has just a few counts. This chain uses TRBV15 with TRBJ2-4; the D gene is possibly TRBD2 (6 bases). This CDR3 is built from 16 residues. The V end lost 0 bases, the J end lost 0 bases, and 9 bases lay between the germline ends. From germline, CDR1 is LNHNV and CDR2 YYDKDF (reference sequence). The CDR3 sequence is CATSRDTGLAKNIQYF. DNA of the CDR3: TGTGCCACCAGCAGAGATACGGGACTAGCCAAAAACATTCAGTACTTC.

The chain is built from TRBV11-2 and TRBJ2-4; a weak D match, TRBD2 (6 bases). The CDR3 runs 18 residues. From germline, CDR1 is SGHAT and CDR2 FQNNGV. Trimming shortened V by 3 bases and J by 0 bases, and 18 bases separated the two germline ends. The chain's CDR3 is CASSLPTGSSIAKNIQYF. CDR3 coding DNA: TGTGCCAGCAGCTTGCCCACCGGGAGCTCAATAGCCAAAAACATTCAGTACTTC.

This clone turned up a few times. Other DNA sequences in this sample translate to the same CDR3. This chain connects TRBV29-1 to TRBJ1-1; no clear D. The germline V gene has CDR1 SQVTM and CDR2 ANQGSEA. The ends were cut back, 6 bases at V and 1 base at J, with 6 bases in the middle. The CDR3 runs to 11 residues. For the CDR3, the DNA is TGCAGCGTGTCAAGGAACACTGAAGCTTTCTTT. Translation gives CSVSRNTEAFF.

The gene calls are TRBV29-1 and TRBJ2-1; no definite D call. This CDR3 has 12 residues. V shed 5 bases and J shed 7 bases, with 12 bases lying between them. Germline V CDR1 and CDR2: SQVTM, ANQGSEA. This CDR3 is CSVYGKENEQFF. As DNA, the CDR3 is TGCAGCGTTTATGGGAAGGAGAATGAGCAGTTCTTC.

Only a few counts were recorded for this clone. The chain links TRBV29-1 to TRBJ1-1; D is perhaps TRBD1 (5 bases). CDR1 SQVTM and CDR2 ANQGSEA come from the germline V gene. The CDR3 consists of 12 residues. V was cut by 7 bases and J by 0 bases, with 9 bases left in between. Here the CDR3 reads CSGSGVNTEAFF. DNA of the CDR3: TGCAGCGGCTCGGGGGTGAACACTGAAGCTTTCTTT. Variable domain in full (rest from reference TRBV29-1 and TRBJ1-1): SAVISQKPSRDICQRGTSLTIQCQVDSQVTMMFWYRQQPGQSLTLIATANQGSEATYESGFVIDKFPISRPNLTFSTLTVSNMSPEDSSIYLCSGSGVNTEAFFGQGTRLTVV.

This clone was observed a few times. The genes are TRBV29-1 and TRBJ2-3; D uncertain. This CDR3 comprises 14 residues. Trimming removed 1 base at V and 6 bases at J, with 14 bases between. Germline lookup yields CDR1 SQVTM and CDR2 ANQGSEA. The CDR3 sequence: CSVEGPLGQDTQYF. CDR3 nucleotides: TGCAGCGTTGAAGGGCCTTTGGGTCAGGATACGCAGTATTTT.

The gene calls are TRBV30 and TRBJ2-2, with a possible D match to TRBD2 (5 bases). The germline V and J ends were trimmed by 4 bases and 2 bases, with 11 bases remaining between them. CDR1 and CDR2 from the germline V gene are GTSNPN and SVGIG (reference sequence). This CDR3 comprises 14 residues. CDR3 region: CAWMSGRNTGELFF. The DNA of the CDR3 is TGTGCCTGGATGAGTGGGAGAAACACCGGGGAGCTGTTTTTT.

The genes are TRBV23-1 and TRBJ1-2; D may be TRBD1 (5 bases). TRBV23-1 is treated as an ORF (open reading frame) with a function not yet certain. Trimming cost V 4 bases and J 5 bases, with 17 bases left between them. This CDR3 has 15 amino acids. The DNA for the CDR3 is TGCGCCAGCAGTCGAGACTCACAGGTGCCATATGGCTACACCTTC. Its translation is CASSRDSQVPYGYTF.

CDR3 residues: CASGRDEETQHF. In nucleotides, the CDR3 is TGTGCCAGCGGGAGGGACGAAGAGACCCAGCATTTT. This sequence joins TRBV2 and TRBJ1-5; D perhaps matches TRBD1 (5 bases). Germline CDR1 is SNHLY and CDR2 is FYNNEI. The CDR3 spans 12 residues. The V and J ends lost 8 bases and 11 bases respectively, with 16 bases between them.

This chain connects TRBV10-3 to TRBJ1-2; perhaps TRBD1 as D (6 bases). V was cut by 11 bases and J by 3 bases, with 19 bases left in between. The CDR3 sequence is 14 residues long. Germline V gene data show CDR1 as ENHRY and CDR2 as SYGVKD. The CDR3 DNA sequence: TGTGCCTCCCGGGACACCCCGGGGGACTATGGCTACACCTTC. It is translated as CASRDTPGDYGYTF.

The J gene is TRBJ1-4, the V gene TRBV29-1; D unresolved. The CDR3 runs 12 residues. Trimming shortened V by 4 bases and J by 7 bases, and 10 bases separated the two germline ends. Germline V CDR1 and CDR2: SQVTM, ANQGSEA. CDR3 in amino acids: CSVVSGGEKLFF. The CDR3 DNA sequence: TGCAGCGTTGTGTCAGGAGGTGAAAAACTGTTTTTT.

This clone turned up a few times. The chain uses TRBV30 and TRBJ2-3, with D unresolved. Germline-derived CDR1 and CDR2 are GTSNPN and SVGIG (reference sequence). V was pared by 4 bases and J by 2 bases, with 4 bases between. The CDR3 has 11 amino acids. CDR3 region: CAWTLTDTQYF. CDR3 nucleotide sequence: TGTGCCTGGACCCTCACAGATACGCAGTATTTT.

This chain uses TRBV10-3 with TRBJ1-6; D is uncertain. Germline CDR1 is ENHRY and CDR2 is SYGVKD. The CDR3 has 15 amino acids. Trimming left V 3 bases short and J 3 bases short, with 9 bases between. CDR3 residues: CAISEREIYNSPLHF. As DNA, the CDR3 is TGTGCCATCAGTGAAAGGGAAATCTATAATTCACCCCTCCACTTT.

V and J are TRBV7-2 and TRBJ1-1; tentatively, D is TRBD1 (6 bases). In germline, CDR1 is SGHTA, CDR2 FQGNSA. This CDR3 has 14 amino acids. Deletions cut 5 bases from V and 0 bases from J, with 10 bases between. CDR3: CASSPQGLNTEAFF. CDR3 sequence (DNA): TGTGCCAGCAGCCCTCAGGGGTTGAACACTGAAGCTTTCTTT.

In this sample, this clone turned up a few times. This chain joins TRBV25-1 and TRBJ1-1; D remains unclear. Germline assignment: CDR1 MGHDK and CDR2 SYGVNS. The CDR3 spans 13 residues. Deletions cut 4 bases from V and 3 bases from J, with 9 bases between. The CDR3: CASSVQTDTEAFF. DNA of the CDR3: TGTGCCAGCAGTGTCCAGACTGACACTGAAGCTTTCTTT.

CDR3 protein: CASQAAILEKLFF. As DNA, the CDR3 is TGTGCCAGCCAGGCGGCCATCTTGGAAAAACTGTTTTTT. V gene TRBV7-9 combines with J gene TRBJ1-4; no clear D gene. The V and J ends lost 8 bases and 8 bases respectively, with 15 bases between them. The CDR3 is 13 amino acids. Germline loops: CDR1 SEHNR, CDR2 FQNEAQ (reference sequence).

The V call is TRBV15, the J call TRBJ2-7; the D gene is possibly TRBD2 (6 bases). The germline gives CDR1 LNHNV, CDR2 YYDKDF (reference sequence). The CDR3 spans 12 residues. The V end was cut by 0 bases, the J end by 7 bases, with 7 bases between. CDR3 nucleotides: TGTGCCACCAGCAGAGAGGGAGGAGAGCAGTACTTC. Translating it yields CATSREGGEQYF. The entire variable domain, with the rest obtained from reference TRBV15 and TRBJ2-7, is as follows: DAMVIQNPRYQVTQFGKPVTLSCSQTLNHNVMYWYQQKSSQAPKLLFHYYDKDFNNEADTPDNFQSRRPNTSFCFLDIRSPGLGDTAMYLCATSREGGEQYFGPGTRLTVT.

Notes on this clone: This sample also contains other DNA sequences that code for the same CDR3. This chain links TRBV29-1 with TRBJ1-2; D possibly corresponds to TRBD1 (5 bases). The CDR3 is 12 amino acids. Trimming cost V 4 bases and J 1 base, with 7 bases left between them. Per germline, CDR1 SQVTM and CDR2 ANQGSEA. As DNA, the CDR3 is TGCAGCGTTGCGGGGGGTAACTATGGCTACACCTTC. It is translated as CSVAGGNYGYTF.

The genes are TRBV7-2 and TRBJ2-5; TRBD2 aligns across 7 bases. Germline lookup yields CDR1 SGHTA and CDR2 FQGNSA. This CDR3 has 15 residues. V was clipped by 1 base and J by 2 bases; unmatched bases: 4. CDR3 sequence (DNA): TGTGCCAGCAGCTTAGTTAAGGGACTACAAGAGACCCAGTACTTC. It yields the protein CASSLVKGLQETQYF.